This section outlines one T cell receptor (beta chain) sequence together with its context. This sample stems from a study of control samples from healthy donors and cancer patients. The table came from immunoSEQ multiplex PCR; TCRdb's copy has only in-frame clones and leaves some out. Here the sample spans under 200,000 clones, around nine tenths being singletons. CDR3 length: 19 amino acids. Per germline, CDR1 SGHRS and CDR2 YFSETQ. The V end lost 1 base, the J end lost 0 bases, and 17 bases lay between the germline ends. This chain links TRBV5-1 with TRBJ2-6, with a weak D call TRBD1 (5 bases). The sample consisted of blood. The TCR sequence derives from a woman in her 30s in good health. The CDR3 DNA reads TGCGCCAGCAGCTTGATCTCCCAGGGCCCCCTCTCTGGGGCCAACGTCCTGACTTTC. It specifies CASSLISQGPLSGANVLTF.